These 4 T cell receptor beta chains originate from one sample sequenced in a study of cytomegalovirus exposure and HLA in healthy donors. A multiplex PCR was run with 60 Vbeta primers and 13 Jbeta primers. Clones were read by immunoSEQ multiplex PCR, and TCRdb kept only the in-frame ones, dropping some. The sample consists of around 180,000 clones, about 80% of them appearing once. The sequenced sample consisted of PBMCs. All receptors come from a woman in her thirties or forties in good health and CMV-seronegative.

The chain recombines TRBV19 with TRBJ1-2, with D unresolved. Trimming pared 3 bases from V and 3 bases from J, leaving 11 bases between. This CDR3 comprises 14 residues. Germline V lookup: CDR1 LNHDA, CDR2 SQIVND (reference sequence). CDR3 DNA: TGTGCCAGTAGTATGGGCAGCTATTACTATGGCTACACCTTC. It translates to CASSMGSYYYGYTF.

The chain links TRBV6-1 to TRBJ1-2, with 12 bases aligning to TRBD1. The V segment lost 6 bases and the J segment 7 bases; nucleotides outside the gene matches: 6. Germline assignment: CDR1 MNHNS and CDR2 SASEGT. The CDR3 spans 14 residues. The CDR3 is CASRAGQGACGYTF. The CDR3 bases are TGTGCCAGCAGGGCGGGACAGGGGGCTTGTGGCTACACCTTC.

This clone was seen just once. The chain uses TRBV2 and TRBJ2-5; no clear D. The CDR3 runs 13 residues. Between the trimmed V and J ends, which lost 5 bases and 4 bases, there was a span of 11 bases. The germline V gene has CDR1 SNHLY and CDR2 FYNNEI. CDR3 loop: CASSMALGETQYF. CDR3 in DNA: TGTGCCAGCAGTATGGCCCTAGGAGAGACCCAGTACTTC.

This chain joins TRBV28 and TRBJ2-7; 8 positions match TRBD2. The V gene end was trimmed by 5 bases and the J gene end by 3 bases; junction bases not matched to a gene: 12. The CDR3 spans 16 residues. CDR1 MDHEN and CDR2 SYDVKM come from the germline V gene. The DNA of the CDR3 is TGTGCCAGCAGTACGTCCGGGACTAGTCTCGTCTACGAGCAGTACTTC. This encodes CASSTSGTSLVYEQYF.